Each of the 13 T cell receptor beta chains below was sequenced from the same sample in a study of OX40 agonist ivuxolimab in advanced cancers. Method: immunoSEQ multiplex PCR; TCRdb's copy keeps in-frame clones and lacks some. Of about 29,000 clones listed, around 83% are singletons. Sample: CD4+ or CD8+ T cells sorted from blood, taken in a trial of the OX40 agonist ivuxolimab. All receptors derive from an adult with an advanced solid tumor such as melanoma, head and neck, liver or kidney cancer.

This clone has only a few counts. The chain carries TRBV13 and TRBJ2-5; D possibly corresponds to TRBD1 (7 bases). CDR1 PRHDT and CDR2 FYEKMQ come from the germline V gene (reference sequence). CDR3 length: 14 residues. Trimming pared 2 bases from V and 10 bases from J, leaving 17 bases between. CDR3 nucleotide sequence: TGTGCCAGCAGCTTAAACTTACTAGCAGGGGGCCAGTACTTC. This gives the protein CASSLNLLAGGQYF.

This clone has a single count. V is TRBV27 and J is TRBJ1-3; D is unclear. Deletions cut 6 bases from V and 1 base from J, with 4 bases between. The germline V gene encodes CDR1 MNHEY and CDR2 SMNVEV (reference sequence). CDR3 length: 12 residues. CDR3 amino acids: CASRGSGNTIYF. CDR3 DNA sequence: TGTGCCAGCAGGGGGTCTGGAAACACCATATATTTT.

The chain carries TRBV7-2 and TRBJ2-7; 8 bases match TRBD2. V lost 4 bases, J lost 3 bases, and 2 bases stayed unmatched. Germline V gives CDR1 SGHTA, CDR2 FQGNSA. The CDR3 covers 13 residues. CDR3 nucleotide sequence: TGTGCCAGCAGCTCGGGACTAGTCTACGAGCAGTACTTC. Translating it yields CASSSGLVYEQYF.

The chain couples TRBV5-6 to TRBJ2-2; D possibly corresponds to TRBD2 (7 bases). The ends were cut back, 6 bases at V and 4 bases at J, with 16 bases in the middle. The CDR3 consists of 15 residues. From germline, CDR1 is SGHDT and CDR2 YYEEEE. CDR3 nucleotide sequence: TGTGCCAGCACCCTAGGGGGGGCCAGCACCGGGGAGCTGTTTTTT. Its translation is CASTLGGASTGELFF.

The table lists this clone with a count of one. The chain links TRBV29-1 to TRBJ2-5; 7 positions agree with TRBD1. V dropped 0 bases and J dropped 1; count of bases not matched to a gene: 2. The CDR3 runs 14 residues. Germline CDR1 and CDR2: SQVTM and ANQGSEA. The CDR3 nucleotides read TGCAGCGTTGAAGAAGGGACAGCCCAAGAGACCCAGTACTTC. Translated, it gives CSVEEGTAQETQYF.

This clone is deemed medium-sized. The J gene is TRBJ2-7, the V gene TRBV5-5, with unresolved D. CDR1 and CDR2 from the germline V gene are SGHKS and YYEKEE (reference sequence). The CDR3 contains 13 residues. Trimming removed 0 bases at V and 3 bases at J, with 7 bases between. The CDR3 bases are TGTGCCAGCAGCTTGGGGGCCTACTACGAGCAGTACTTC. This encodes CASSLGAYYEQYF.

This clone was counted a single time. The CDR3: CASSEGQNTEAFF. The CDR3 nucleotides read TGTGCCAGCAGTGAAGGACAGAACACTGAAGCTTTCTTT. This chain connects TRBV27 to TRBJ1-1; weak D call: TRBD1 (5 bases). This CDR3 spans 13 amino acids. Trimming took 5 bases from V and 1 from J, leaving 8 bases between them. Germline CDR1 reads MNHEY; CDR2 reads SMNVEV (reference sequence).

This clone has only a few counts. The J gene is TRBJ1-2, the V gene TRBV28; 11 nucleotides align to TRBD1. V dropped 5 bases and J dropped 3; count of bases not matched to a gene: 5. This CDR3 has 15 residues. Per germline, CDR1 MDHEN and CDR2 SYDVKM. The CDR3 region has the DNA TGTGCCAGCAGTCCGGACAGGGGGCGGTACTATGGCTACACCTTC. The encoded protein is CASSPDRGRYYGYTF.

This clone has only one observation. The chain links TRBV4-3 to TRBJ2-2; 10 bases match TRBD1. CDR1 and CDR2 from the germline V gene are LGHNA and YSLEER. The CDR3 loop spans 18 amino acids. V lost 0 bases, J lost 1 base, and 5 bases stayed unmatched. CDR3 sequence (DNA): TGCGCCAGCAGCCAAGATCACGGGGACAGGGGGAACACCGGGGAGCTGTTTTTT. As protein: CASSQDHGDRGNTGELFF.

The V and J genes are TRBV29-1 and TRBJ2-7; possible D gene TRBD1, 5 bases. The CDR3 has 12 amino acids. V was shortened by 6 bases and J by 1 base, with 10 bases between the two germline ends. Germline V gene data show CDR1 as SQVTM and CDR2 as ANQGSEA. The chain's CDR3 is CSVDDSSYEQYF. CDR3 sequence (DNA): TGCAGCGTGGACGACAGTTCCTACGAGCAGTACTTC.

The chain combines TRBV19 with TRBJ1-5; a weak D match, TRBD1 (6 bases). CDR1 and CDR2 (germline): LNHDA, SQIVND (reference sequence). This CDR3 has 15 residues. Deletions cut 6 bases from V and 2 bases from J, with 14 bases between. The CDR3, as DNA: TGTGCCAGTAGCTTCGGGGGGCTGGGCAATCAGCCCCAGCATTTT. As protein: CASSFGGLGNQPQHF.

The CDR3 reads CASSQASGGDNEQFF. CDR3 coding DNA: TGCGCCAGCAGCCAAGCTAGCGGGGGGGACAATGAGCAGTTCTTC. The chain links TRBV4-1 to TRBJ2-1; 12 bases map to TRBD2. With V trimmed by 1 base and J by 5 bases, 0 bases remained unmatched. CDR3 length: 15 amino acids. CDR1 is MGHRA, CDR2 YSYEKL, per germline.

The chain links TRBV23-1 to TRBJ1-2; perhaps TRBD1 as D (5 bases). TRBV23-1 is an ORF; its function is uncertain. V lost 7 bases, J lost 5 bases, and 17 bases lay in between. This CDR3 comprises 14 residues. The CDR3 reads CASTLDPGRYGYTF. The DNA for the CDR3 is TGCGCCAGCACCCTCGACCCAGGGCGGTATGGCTACACCTTC.